These 17 T cell receptor beta chains were sequenced from one sample in a study of blood T cell repertoires in COVID-19. TCRdb's copy holds only in-frame clones and misses some; the assay was immunoSEQ multiplex PCR. The table records 250,000 to 350,000 clones, approximately 90% of them present only once. The sequencing sample was made of peripheral blood. Every receptor here comes from a man younger than 40 with acute or convalescent COVID-19.

The chain uses TRBV6-5 and TRBJ2-5; 7 bases are a match to TRBD1. This CDR3 contains 14 residues. V dropped 6 bases and J dropped 3; count of bases not matched to a gene: 7. The germline V gene has CDR1 MNHEY and CDR2 SVGAGI. The DNA of the CDR3 is TGTGCCAGCAGGGGACAGTTTTTGGAAGAGACCCAGTACTTC. Its protein is CASRGQFLEETQYF.

The chain joins TRBV19 to TRBJ2-1; D might be TRBD2 (5 bases). Trimming cost V 7 bases and J 0 bases, with 13 bases left between them. Germline V gene data show CDR1 as LNHDA and CDR2 as SQIVND (reference sequence). The CDR3 loop spans 15 amino acids. Written as DNA, the CDR3 is TGTGCCAGTACCATAGGCGGGTTCTCCTACAATGAGCAGTTCTTC. Protein: CASTIGGFSYNEQFF.

A single count supports this clone. The rearrangement uses TRBV28 and TRBJ1-6, with D tentatively TRBD1 (5 bases). Germline CDR1 and CDR2: MDHEN and SYDVKM. The CDR3 runs to 17 residues. V gave up 2 bases and J gave up 9 bases, with 20 bases separating them. This CDR3 is CASSLTSGGGSGSPLHF. Written as DNA, the CDR3 is TGTGCCAGCAGTTTAACCTCGGGGGGGGGATCGGGTTCACCCCTCCACTTT. The full variable domain, its missing parts supplied by reference TRBV28 and TRBJ1-6, is DVKVTQSSRYLVKRTGEKVFLECVQDMDHENMFWYRQDPGLGLRLIYFSYDVKMKEKGDIPEGYSVSREKKERFSLILESASTNQTSMYLCASSLTSGGGSGSPLHFGNGTRLTVT.

The V gene is TRBV6-5, the J gene TRBJ2-1; 8 nucleotides match TRBD2. CDR1 and CDR2 (germline): MNHEY, SVGAGI. This CDR3 spans 13 amino acids. The ends lost 4 bases at V and 8 bases at J; junction bases unmatched: 4. CDR3 in amino acids: CASSLLAGYEQFF. DNA for the CDR3: TGTGCCAGCAGTTTGCTAGCGGGTTATGAGCAGTTCTTC.

This chain connects TRBV5-1 to TRBJ2-4; 7 bases align to TRBD2. The CDR3 contains 17 residues. V was pared by 5 bases and J by 2 bases, with 13 bases of the junction left unmatched. Germline assignment: CDR1 SGHRS and CDR2 YFSETQ. CDR3 loop: CASSYVGLGLTKNIQYF. CDR3 coding DNA: TGCGCCAGCAGTTATGTCGGACTAGGACTAACCAAAAACATTCAGTACTTC.

The CDR3: CATQARAYEQYF. CDR3 nucleotide sequence: TGTGCCACACAGGCAAGGGCCTACGAGCAGTACTTC. The chain joins TRBV12-3 or TRBV12-4 to TRBJ2-7, with D perhaps TRBD1 (5 bases). V shed 10 bases and J shed 2 bases, with 12 bases lying between them. The CDR3 has 12 residues.

This clone has just a few counts. The rearrangement links TRBV6-5 to TRBJ2-7, with TRBD1 as a possible D gene (6 bases). V lost 6 bases to trimming and J lost 0 bases, with 15 bases between them. The germline gives CDR1 MNHEY, CDR2 SVGAGI. The CDR3 totals 15 residues. Here the CDR3 DNA reads TGTGCCAGCAGCCCAGGGGCAGGTGCCTCCTACGAGCAGTACTTC. Translation gives CASSPGAGASYEQYF.

This sequence joins TRBV11-2 and TRBJ2-7; perhaps TRBD1 as D (7 bases). Germline CDR1 is SGHAT and CDR2 is FQNNGV. The V gene lost 3 bases and the J gene lost 1 base, with 13 bases spanning the gap. The CDR3 runs to 15 residues. The CDR3, as DNA: TGTGCCAGCAGCTTGTTCCAGGGGGGTTCCTACGAGCAGTACTTC. It specifies CASSLFQGGSYEQYF.

The DNA for the CDR3 is TGTGCCAGCAGCTTCGGACAGGGAGCTAACTATGGCTACACCTTC. It translates to CASSFGQGANYGYTF. The chain couples TRBV7-9 to TRBJ1-2; TRBD1 aligns across 8 bases. Per the germline V gene, CDR1 is SEHNR and CDR2 is FQNEAQ (reference sequence). This CDR3 has 15 amino acids. With 3 bases clipped from V and 0 bases from J, the junction kept 3 bases outside the gene matches.

This chain uses TRBV3-1 (or the pseudogene TRBV3-2) with TRBJ2-1; TRBD2 agrees at 7 bases. Germline V gene data show CDR1 as LGHDT and CDR2 as YNNKEL (reference sequence). The CDR3 covers 13 residues. V was pared by 4 bases and J by 7 bases, with 4 bases of the junction left unmatched. The CDR3 spells CASSRGRGNEQFF. The CDR3 coding sequence is TGTGCCAGCAGCCGCGGGAGAGGGAATGAGCAGTTCTTC.

V is TRBV29-1 and J is TRBJ2-1; 9 bases fit TRBD2. The ends lost 6 bases at V and 14 bases at J; junction bases unmatched: 8. The CDR3 is 11 residues long. CDR1 and CDR2 (germline): SQVTM, ANQGSEA. The CDR3, as DNA: TGCAGCGTCGCTGCTAGCGGGATCAAGTTCTTC. This gives the protein CSVAASGIKFF.

This chain joins TRBV2 and TRBJ2-4, with 8 bases fitting TRBD2. Trimming took 5 bases from V and 5 from J; bases not matched to a gene: 5. The germline gives CDR1 SNHLY, CDR2 FYNNEI. The CDR3 is made up of 14 amino acids. The CDR3 DNA reads TGTGCCAGCAGTCCCCGGGGGGGCCAAAACATTCAGTACTTC. Its translation is CASSPRGGQNIQYF.

This clone has only one observation. The DNA for the CDR3 is TGTGCCAGCAGCGTATCAGGGGCGAGGAACACCGGGGAGCTGTTTTTT. This encodes CASSVSGARNTGELFF. This chain joins TRBV9 and TRBJ2-2; tentatively, D is TRBD1 (6 bases). V gave up 1 base and J gave up 1 base, with 11 bases separating them. The CDR3 consists of 16 residues. The germline gives CDR1 SGDLS, CDR2 YYNGEE.

J is TRBJ2-2 and V is TRBV11-2; 7 nucleotides agree with TRBD1. This CDR3 comprises 15 residues. Germline V gene sequence: CDR1 SGHAT, CDR2 FQNNGV. Losses at the gene ends were 1 base for V and 4 bases for J; bases not matched to a gene: 3. CDR3 residues: CASSLVGGGTGELFF. CDR3 coding DNA: TGTGCCAGCAGCTTAGTAGGGGGCGGCACCGGGGAGCTGTTTTTT.

V usage is TRBV7-3 and J usage is TRBJ2-3, with a tentative D call TRBD1 (5 bases). Between the trimmed V and J ends, which lost 1 base and 1 base, there was a span of 6 bases. The V gene's germline CDR1 is SGHTA and CDR2 FQGTGA. CDR3 size: 14 residues. CDR3 protein: CASSLIGGTDTQYF. The CDR3 bases are TGTGCCAGCAGCTTAATAGGGGGCACAGATACGCAGTATTTT.

This clone was recorded once. The genes are TRBV23-1 and TRBJ2-1; 7 bases fit TRBD2. TRBV23-1 is identified as an open reading frame with a role that is uncertain. Trimming removed 8 bases from V and 0 bases from J; junction bases left unmatched: 13. The CDR3 spans 17 residues. CDR3 bases: TGCGCCAGCTACGTGCGTCTTAGCGGGTACTCCTACAATGAGCAGTTCTTC. The encoded protein is CASYVRLSGYSYNEQFF.

A few counts support this clone. CDR3 region: CASSEQGRLGEAFF. The CDR3 DNA sequence: TGTGCCAGCAGTGAACAGGGAAGGTTGGGTGAAGCTTTCTTT. This sequence joins TRBV2 and TRBJ1-1; possible D gene TRBD1, 5 bases. Germline V lookup: CDR1 SNHLY, CDR2 FYNNEI. The CDR3 length is 14 residues. V was trimmed by 2 bases and J by 7 bases, leaving 14 bases between them.